This T cell receptor beta chain was captured by sequencing in a study of beta chain features in type 1 diabetes. The sequenced template was cDNA made from the entire isolated RNA. Using immunoSEQ multiplex PCR, the repertoire was profiled, and TCRdb retains in-frame clones only, with some absent. The sample lists about 140,000 clones, roughly 9.7% seen once, with nearly 0.65% in the top ten. To note about this clone: What it recognizes is unknown.

Whole-study findings and limits: For Type 1 diabetes patients, all four CD4+ subsets carried TCRB CDR3s that were moderately but significantly shorter. Whether TCRB rearrangement is influenced by HLA type was left unresolved in this analysis.

The V gene end was trimmed by 5 bases and the J gene end by 6 bases; junction bases not matched to a gene: 5. This CDR3 is 15 amino acids long. CDR1 and CDR2 from the germline V gene are MNHEY and SMNVEV (reference sequence). The source is a woman aged 40 to 49 in good health. This chain uses TRBV27 with TRBJ2-2; 11 bases fit TRBD2. Sequencing was done on a sample of central memory CD4+ T cells from blood. The CDR3 coding sequence is TGTGCCAGCAGTATTCTAGCGGGGGGAGCCGGGGAGCTGTTTTTT. Its protein product is CASSILAGGAGELFF.